This T cell receptor beta chain derives from a study of cytomegalovirus exposure and HLA in healthy donors. Study results and limitations: In vitro experiments confirmed that three CMV-associated chains were specific for CMV antigens.

A multiplex PCR was run with 60 Vbeta primers and 13 Jbeta primers. In the authors' workflow: About 10 million shared chains were among about 80 million unique TCR beta chains counted in a later analysis. Libraries were prepared by immunoSEQ multiplex PCR; TCRdb keeps only in-frame clonotypes and omits some of them. V and J calls and clone size are given by that table; D and trimming were obtained from the DNA. The sample includes about 98,000 clones, roughly three fifths of them seen just once. In its sample, this clone was seen a few times. Its matching antigen is unknown. The germline CDR1 and CDR2 sequences are SEHNR and FQNEAQ (reference sequence). The CDR3 is made up of 13 amino acids. V was pared by 1 base and J by 1 base, with 4 bases between.

The sequence was collected from a human donor in good health. The chain is built from TRBV7-9 and TRBJ2-5; D uncertain. Source material: PBMCs. In DNA form, the CDR3 reads TGTGCCAGCAGCTTAGTCAGCCAAGAGACCCAGTACTTC. It is translated as CASSLVSQETQYF.